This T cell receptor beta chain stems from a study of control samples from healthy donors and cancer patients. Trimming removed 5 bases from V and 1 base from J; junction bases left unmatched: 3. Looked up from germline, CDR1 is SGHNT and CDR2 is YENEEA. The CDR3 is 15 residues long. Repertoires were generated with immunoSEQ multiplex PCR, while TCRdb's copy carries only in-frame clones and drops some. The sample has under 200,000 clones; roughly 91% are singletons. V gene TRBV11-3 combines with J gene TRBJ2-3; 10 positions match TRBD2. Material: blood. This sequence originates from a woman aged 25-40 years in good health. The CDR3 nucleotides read TGTGCCAGCAGCCGAGCGGGAGGGGGCACAGATACGCAGTATTTT. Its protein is CASSRAGGGTDTQYF.